These 2 T cell receptor beta chains originate from one sample sequenced in a study of T-cell reconstitution after alpha-beta-depleted transplantation in children. It was with unique molecular identifiers that the TCRbeta library was prepared. TCRdb redid the calling of the PCR reads with MiXCR, one entry per CDR3 protein. The repertoire holds over 550,000 distinct CDR3 sequences, with roughly a tenth as singletons. Sequencing was performed on PBMCs from the stem cell graft donor, taken from the stem cell graft. All receptors come from a human donor who donated a stem cell graft to a child with acute myeloid leukemia.

The V and J genes are TRBV29-1 and TRBJ1-2, with TRBD1 as a possible D gene (6 bases). With 4 bases removed from V and 7 bases from J, the gap between germline ends came to 13 bases. This CDR3 is 12 amino acids long. Germline CDR1 and CDR2: SQVTM and ANQGSEA. The chain's CDR3 is CSVVTGRGGYTF. The DNA for the CDR3 is TGCAGCGTTGTTACAGGGAGAGGTGGCTACACCTTC.

This clonotype was counted between two and nine times. V and J are TRBV20-1 and TRBJ2-1; D call uncertain. V lost 3 bases, J lost 3 bases, and 9 bases lay in between. Germline V gene data show CDR1 as DFQATT and CDR2 as SNEGSKA (reference sequence). The CDR3 has 13 amino acids. CDR3 residues: CSARLRNYNEQFF. The CDR3 coding sequence is TGCAGTGCTAGGTTGCGGAACTACAATGAGCAGTTCTTC.